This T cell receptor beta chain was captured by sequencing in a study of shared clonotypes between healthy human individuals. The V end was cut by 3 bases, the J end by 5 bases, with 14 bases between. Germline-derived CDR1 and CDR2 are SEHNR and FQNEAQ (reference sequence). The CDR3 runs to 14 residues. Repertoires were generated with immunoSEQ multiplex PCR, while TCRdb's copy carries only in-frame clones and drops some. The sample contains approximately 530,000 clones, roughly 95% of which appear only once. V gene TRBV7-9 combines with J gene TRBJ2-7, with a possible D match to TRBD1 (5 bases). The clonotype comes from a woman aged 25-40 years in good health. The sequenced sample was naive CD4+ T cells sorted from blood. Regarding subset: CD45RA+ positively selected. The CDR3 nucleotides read TGTGCCAGCAGCTTGCGTCAGGGTGGCAACGAGCAGTACTTC. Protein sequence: CASSLRQGGNEQYF.